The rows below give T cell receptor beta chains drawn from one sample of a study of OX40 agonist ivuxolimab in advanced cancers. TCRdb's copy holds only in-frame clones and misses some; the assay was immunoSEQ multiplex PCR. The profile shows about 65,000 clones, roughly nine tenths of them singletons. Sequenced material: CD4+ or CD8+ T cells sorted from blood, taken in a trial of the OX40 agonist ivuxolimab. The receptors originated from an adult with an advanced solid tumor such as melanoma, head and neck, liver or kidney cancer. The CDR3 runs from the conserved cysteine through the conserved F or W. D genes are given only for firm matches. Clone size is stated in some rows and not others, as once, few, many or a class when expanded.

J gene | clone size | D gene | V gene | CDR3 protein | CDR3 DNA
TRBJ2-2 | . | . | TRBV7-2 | CASREGRNTGELFF | TGTGCCAGCAGGGAGGGACGGAACACCGGGGAGCTGTTTTTT
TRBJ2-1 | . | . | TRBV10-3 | CAISDSNEQFF | TGTGCCATCAGTGATAGTAATGAGCAGTTCTTC
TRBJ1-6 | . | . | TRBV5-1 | CASSLEVASPLHF | TGCGCCAGCAGCTTGGAGGTTGCTTCACCCCTCCACTTT
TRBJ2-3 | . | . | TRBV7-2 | CASELTGSTDTQYF | TGTGCCAGCGAGCTAACCGGTAGCACAGATACGCAGTATTTT
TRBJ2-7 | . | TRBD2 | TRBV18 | CASSPGTSGTYEQYF | TGTGCCAGCTCACCGGGGACTAGCGGGACCTACGAGCAGTACTTC
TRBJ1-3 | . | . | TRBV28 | CASSSREPASGNTIYF | TGTGCCAGCAGTTCCAGGGAGCCGGCCTCTGGAAACACCATATATTTT
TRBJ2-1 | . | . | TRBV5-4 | CASSLGQYSYNEQFF | TGTGCCAGCAGCCTGGGACAATACTCCTACAATGAGCAGTTCTTC
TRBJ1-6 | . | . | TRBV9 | CASSGSGAEENSPLHF | TGTGCCAGCAGCGGATCTGGGGCAGAGGAGAATTCACCCCTCCACTTT
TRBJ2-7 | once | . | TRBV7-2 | CASSLAAEGQGEQYF | TGTGCCAGCAGCTTAGCGGCGGAGGGTCAAGGCGAGCAGTACTTC
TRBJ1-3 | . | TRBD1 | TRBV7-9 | CASSPGTGVRPGNTIYF | TGTGCCAGCAGCCCCGGGACAGGAGTCCGTCCTGGAAACACCATATATTTT
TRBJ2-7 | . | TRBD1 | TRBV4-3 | CASSQDRGQGRSYEQYF | TGCGCCAGCAGCCAAGATCGGGGACAGGGGCGATCCTACGAGCAGTACTTC
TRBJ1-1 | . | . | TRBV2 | CASSLESNTEAFF | TGTGCCAGCAGCCTGGAGTCGAACACTGAAGCTTTCTTT
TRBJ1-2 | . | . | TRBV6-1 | CASSEAPAGFYGYTF | TGTGCCAGCAGTGAAGCCCCGGCCGGGTTCTATGGCTACACCTTC
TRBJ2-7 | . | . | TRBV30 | CAWSVGLFNEQYF | TGTGCCTGGAGTGTAGGGCTTTTTAACGAGCAGTACTTC
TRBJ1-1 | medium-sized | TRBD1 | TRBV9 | CASSVRPTGTGITEAFF | TGTGCCAGCAGCGTGAGACCTACCGGGACAGGGATCACTGAAGCTTTCTTT
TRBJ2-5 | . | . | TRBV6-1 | CASSIPDSQETQYF | TGTGCCAGCAGCATCCCGGACAGCCAAGAGACCCAGTACTTC
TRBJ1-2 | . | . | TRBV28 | CATHTEGYGYTF | TGTGCCACTCACACAGAGGGCTATGGCTACACCTTC
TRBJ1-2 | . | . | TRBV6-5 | CASSYGGSDHGYTF | TGTGCCAGCAGTTACGGGGGTTCTGATCATGGCTACACCTTC
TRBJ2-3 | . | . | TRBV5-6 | CASSFGDTQYF | TGTGCCAGCAGCTTTGGAGATACGCAGTATTTT
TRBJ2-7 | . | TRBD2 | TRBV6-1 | CASSEGLAGPLEQYF | TGTGCCAGCAGTGAAGGACTAGCGGGGCCCCTTGAGCAGTACTTC
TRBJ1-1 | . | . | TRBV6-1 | CASMDLETWAFF | TGTGCCAGCATGGATTTGGAAACGTGGGCTTTCTTT
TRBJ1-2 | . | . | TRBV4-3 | CASSQVAGTYGYTF | TGCGCCAGCAGCCAAGTAGCAGGGACCTATGGCTACACCTTC
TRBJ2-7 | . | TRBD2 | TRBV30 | CAWSVQPAGGTFF | TGTGCCTGGAGTGTACAACCAGCGGGAGGTACCTTTTTC
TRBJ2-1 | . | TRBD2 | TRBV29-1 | CSGSTGLAYREQFF | TGCAGCGGATCAACCGGACTAGCGTATCGTGAGCAGTTCTTC
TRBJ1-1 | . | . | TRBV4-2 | CASSRGHVNTEAFF | TGTGCCAGCAGCCGAGGACACGTGAACACTGAAGCTTTCTTT
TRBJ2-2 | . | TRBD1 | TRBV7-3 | CASSSGQGASTGELFF | TGTGCCAGCAGCTCTGGACAGGGGGCAAGTACCGGGGAGCTGTTTTTT
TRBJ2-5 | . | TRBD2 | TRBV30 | CAWNSGGGQETQYF | TGTGCCTGGAACAGCGGGGGGGGCCAAGAGACCCAGTACTTC
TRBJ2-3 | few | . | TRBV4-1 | CASSQGASTDTQYF | TGCGCCAGCAGCCAGGGGGCTAGCACAGATACGCAGTATTTT
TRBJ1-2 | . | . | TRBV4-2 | CASSQVGGNYGYTF | TGTGCCAGCAGCCAAGTTGGCGGGAACTATGGCTACACCTTC
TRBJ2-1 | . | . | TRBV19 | CASSIALTFEQFF | TGTGCCAGTAGTATAGCCCTGACTTTTGAGCAGTTCTTC
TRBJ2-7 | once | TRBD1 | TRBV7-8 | CASSPRRMGQGVDYEQYF | TGTGCCAGCAGCCCGCGCAGGATGGGACAGGGGGTTGACTACGAGCAGTACTTC
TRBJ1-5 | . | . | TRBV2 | CATKQEWNQPQHF | TGTGCCACTAAACAAGAGTGGAATCAGCCCCAGCATTTT
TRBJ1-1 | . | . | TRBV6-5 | CASSHGGGNTEAFF | TGTGCCAGCAGCCACGGGGGCGGGAACACTGAAGCTTTCTTT
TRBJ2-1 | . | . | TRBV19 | CASSIWGYNEQFF | TGTGCCAGTAGTATATGGGGGTACAATGAGCAGTTCTTC
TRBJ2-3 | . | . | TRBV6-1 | CASSESSWGGDTQYF | TGTGCCAGCAGTGAATCGAGTTGGGGTGGAGATACGCAGTATTTT
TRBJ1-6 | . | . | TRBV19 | CASSSVLWESPLHF | TGTGCCAGTAGCTCCGTCTTATGGGAATCACCCCTCCACTTT
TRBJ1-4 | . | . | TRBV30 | CAWKRQSSNEKLFF | TGTGCCTGGAAGAGACAGTCTAGCAATGAAAAACTGTTTTTT
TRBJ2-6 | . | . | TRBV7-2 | CASSFGHVSGANVLTF | TGTGCCAGCAGCTTTGGGCACGTCTCTGGGGCCAACGTCCTGACTTTC
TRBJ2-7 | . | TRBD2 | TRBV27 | CASSPGERGIYEQYF | TGTGCCAGCAGCCCCGGGGAGCGGGGGATTTACGAGCAGTACTTC
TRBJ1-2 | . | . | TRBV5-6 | CASSLWGNQNYGYTF | TGTGCCAGCAGCTTGTGGGGTAACCAAAACTATGGCTACACCTTC
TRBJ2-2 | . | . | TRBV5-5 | CASSLNGGGNTGELFF | TGTGCCAGCAGCTTAAACGGCGGAGGCAACACCGGGGAGCTGTTTTTT
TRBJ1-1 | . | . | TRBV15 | CATSLDMNTEAFF | TGTGCCACCAGTCTTGACATGAACACTGAAGCTTTCTTT
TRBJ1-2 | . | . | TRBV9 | CASSVAPGLHYGYTF | TGTGCCAGCAGCGTAGCCCCAGGGCTACACTATGGCTACACCTTC
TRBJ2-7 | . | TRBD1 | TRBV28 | CASSPTGDLYEQYF | TGTGCCAGCAGCCCTACAGGGGACCTCTACGAGCAGTACTTC
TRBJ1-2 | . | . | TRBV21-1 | CASTGPYGYTF | TGTGCCAGCACAGGACCCTATGGCTACACCTTC
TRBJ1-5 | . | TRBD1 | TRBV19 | CASSPTGGGQPQHF | TGTGCCAGTAGTCCAACAGGGGGCGGTCAGCCCCAGCATTTT
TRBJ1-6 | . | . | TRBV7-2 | CASSLVGIPTHNSPLHF | TGTGCCAGCAGCTTAGTAGGGATCCCCACCCATAATTCACCCCTCCACTTT
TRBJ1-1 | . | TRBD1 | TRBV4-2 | CASSPTGGNEAFF | TGTGCCAGCAGCCCCACAGGGGGGAATGAAGCTTTCTTT
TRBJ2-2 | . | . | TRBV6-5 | CASSWAPDTGELFF | TGTGCCAGCAGCTGGGCCCCAGATACCGGGGAGCTGTTTTTT
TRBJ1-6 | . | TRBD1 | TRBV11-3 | CASSLDATGTSPLHF | TGTGCCAGCAGCTTAGATGCGACAGGGACTTCACCCCTCCACTTT
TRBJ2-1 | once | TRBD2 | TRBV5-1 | CASSLGGAGGPMNEQFF | TGCGCCAGCAGCTTAGGTGGGGCGGGAGGGCCCATGAATGAGCAGTTCTTC
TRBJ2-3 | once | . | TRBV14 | CASSPSSDTQYF | TGTGCCAGCAGCCCCTCCTCCGATACGCAGTATTTT
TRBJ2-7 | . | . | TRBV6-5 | CASSYSPGGGGRQYF | TGTGCCAGCAGTTACTCCCCGGGAGGAGGGGGTCGGCAGTACTTC
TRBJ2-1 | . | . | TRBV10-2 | CASSDLVMGSYNEQFF | TGCGCCAGCAGTGATTTAGTGATGGGCAGCTACAATGAGCAGTTCTTC
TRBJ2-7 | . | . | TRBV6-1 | CASGRDGNYEQYF | TGTGCCAGCGGAAGGGACGGGAACTACGAGCAGTACTTC
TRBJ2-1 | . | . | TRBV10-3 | CAISEGSTYNEQFF | TGTGCCATCTCAGAGGGGTCTACGTACAATGAGCAGTTCTTC
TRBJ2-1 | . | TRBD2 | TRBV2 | CASSPTPGLRTYNEQFF | TGTGCCAGCAGTCCCACCCCGGGACTACGTACCTACAATGAGCAGTTCTTC
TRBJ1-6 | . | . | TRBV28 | CASGSGSHNSPLHF | TGTGCCAGCGGATCGGGCAGTCATAATTCACCCCTCCACTTT
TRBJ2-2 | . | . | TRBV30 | CAWTGQTGELFF | TGTGCCTGGACCGGACAGACCGGGGAGCTGTTTTTT